These T cell receptor beta chains were read from a single sample in a study of blood T cell repertoires in COVID-19. The data were produced by immunoSEQ multiplex PCR, yet TCRdb's version contains in-frame clones alone and is incomplete. The table shows 500,000 to 600,000 clones, with roughly nine tenths occurring only once. Sample: peripheral blood. The receptor source for this set is a woman aged 45-59 years with COVID-19, enrolled during active disease. Each CDR3 is given with its conserved first and last residue. D genes are given only for firm matches. Not all rows give a size; the values are once, few, many and, for expanded clones, a class.

TRBJ1-1,NA,TRBV27,few,TGTGCCAGCAGTTTAGTTCCCTTATCATTAACAGGAGAAGCTTTCTTT,CASSLVPLSLTGEAFF
TRBJ1-1,NA,TRBV23-1,NA,TGCGCCAGCAGTCAACAGAACACTAAAGCTTTCTTT,CASSQQNTKAFF
TRBJ1-2,TRBD1,TRBV7-8,NA,TGTGCCAGCAGAGCCGACAGGGGTCGACCCTATGGCTACACCTTC,CASRADRGRPYGYTF
TRBJ2-1,TRBD2,TRBV6-2/TRBV6-3,NA,TGTGCCAGCAGTTACGTCTTAGCGGGCCGTAATGAGCAGTTCTTC,CASSYVLAGRNEQFF
TRBJ2-5,NA,TRBV11-2,NA,TGTGCCAGCAGCTACGACCGGGGGACCCAGTACTTC,CASSYDRGTQYF
TRBJ1-1,NA,TRBV5-1,NA,TGCGCCAGCGCCATTAAGGGGAGGCCAGCCACTGAAGCTTTCTTT,CASAIKGRPATEAFF
TRBJ1-1,NA,TRBV27,NA,TGTGCCAGCAGTTACAGGTTCATTAAGGGAAACACTGAAGCTTTCTTT,CASSYRFIKGNTEAFF
TRBJ1-1,NA,TRBV6-5,NA,TGTGCCAGCAGTCCTGGGGGGGGTCCACAGTCTTTCTTT,CASSPGGGPQSFF
TRBJ2-7,NA,TRBV6-6,NA,TGTGCCAGCAAATATAGTATCCACGAGCAGTACTTC,CASKYSIHEQYF
TRBJ2-7,TRBD2,TRBV10-2,NA,TGCGCCAGCAGTGACCCCGGGGGGGATGAAAAGCAGTACTTC,CASSDPGGDEKQYF
TRBJ1-4,NA,TRBV2,NA,TGTGCCAGCAGAGGGACTGCGACTAATGAAAAACTGTTTTTT,CASRGTATNEKLFF
TRBJ2-3,NA,TRBV5-1,NA,TGCGCCAGCAGCTTGGGAGGAGACACAGATACGCAGTATTTT,CASSLGGDTDTQYF
TRBJ1-2,NA,TRBV18,few,TGTGCCAGCTCACCACCCGGGACTCCCAATGTGAGGGGCTACACCTTC,CASSPPGTPNVRGYTF
TRBJ1-1,TRBD1,TRBV7-6,NA,TGTGCCAGCAGCTCCGGACAGGCCACTGAAGCTTTCTTT,CASSSGQATEAFF
TRBJ1-6,NA,TRBV5-4,few,TGTGCCAGCAGCCTTGGGAGTTCACCCCTCCACTTT,CASSLGSSPLHF
TRBJ1-1,NA,TRBV5-1,NA,TGCGCCAGCTCTCCAGGGGAAGGAACTGAAGCTTTCTTT,CASSPGEGTEAFF
TRBJ1-4,NA,TRBV28,NA,TGTGCCAGCAGCCCTTATGGCAGGGGAGGGGAAAAACTGTTTTTT,CASSPYGRGGEKLFF
TRBJ1-2,TRBD1,TRBV14,NA,TGTGCCAGCAGCCCACAGGGGGCCTATGGCTACACCTTC,CASSPQGAYGYTF
TRBJ2-5,TRBD1,TRBV12-3/TRBV12-4,NA,TGTGCCAGCAGCCAAGCGGCAGGGGGGACCCAGTACTTC,CASSQAAGGTQYF
TRBJ1-2,TRBD1,TRBV5-6,NA,TGTGCCAGCAGTAAGGACAGGGCCTATGGCTACACCTTC,CASSKDRAYGYTF
TRBJ2-7,NA,TRBV5-5,NA,TGTGCCAGCAGCTTGGCCTTTCTTAGTCCCGGACAGATTATCTCCTACGAGCAGTACTTC,CASSLAFLSPGQIISYEQYF
TRBJ2-3,TRBD2,TRBV2,NA,TGTGCCAGCAATCGACTAGCGGGGAATACGCAGTATTTT,CASNRLAGNTQYF
TRBJ2-7,TRBD1,TRBV3-1/TRBV3-2,NA,TGTGCCAGCAGCCCAGGATGGGGACAGGGGCTGAACGAGCAGTACTTC,CASSPGWGQGLNEQYF
TRBJ1-4,NA,TRBV4-1,NA,TGCGCCAGCAGCCAAGATGACAGAGCAACTAATGAAAAACTGTTTTTT,CASSQDDRATNEKLFF
TRBJ1-4,NA,TRBV30,NA,TGTGCCTGGAGTATAGGTGGGGGGACTAATGAAAAACTGTTTTTT,CAWSIGGGTNEKLFF
TRBJ2-1,NA,TRBV5-1,NA,TGCGCCAGCAGCAAAGCGGCGGGCCTGAACTACAATGAGCAGTTCTTC,CASSKAAGLNYNEQFF
TRBJ1-1,TRBD1,TRBV7-9,NA,TGTGCCAGCAGCTTGATTTTAGGGGGCGCTTTCTTT,CASSLILGGAFF
TRBJ1-5,TRBD1,TRBV12-3/TRBV12-4,NA,TGTGCCAGCGACAGGGCGGACAATCAGCCCCAGCATTTT,CASDRADNQPQHF
TRBJ1-5,NA,TRBV19,NA,TGTGCCAGTAGTAGGTCTGGGAGCTACCAGCCCCAGCATTTT,CASSRSGSYQPQHF
TRBJ1-6,NA,TRBV11-2,NA,TGTGCCAGCAGCCCCCCTGGGGGGTCACCCCTCCACTTT,CASSPPGGSPLHF
TRBJ1-5,NA,TRBV27,NA,TGTGCCAGCAGTTGGAGCTATAGCAATCAGCCCCAGCATTTT,CASSWSYSNQPQHF
TRBJ1-1,TRBD1,TRBV6-5,NA,TGTGCCAGCAGTTATTCGGACAGGGGGCGAACGGCTTTCTTT,CASSYSDRGRTAFF
TRBJ1-2,TRBD1,TRBV5-1,NA,TGCGCCAGCAGCCCAGACAGGGGCGGCTACACCTTC,CASSPDRGGYTF
TRBJ1-6,TRBD1,TRBV4-1,NA,TGCGCCAGCAGCCATGGACAGGGGGCTGTTTCACCCCTCCACTTT,CASSHGQGAVSPLHF
TRBJ2-7,NA,TRBV10-1,NA,TGCGCCAGCAGTGAGACGACAGGTCCCTACGAGCAGTACTTC,CASSETTGPYEQYF
TRBJ1-6,NA,TRBV6-5,NA,TGTGCCAGCAGGAGGACAGTTTTATATAATTCACCCCTCCACTTT,CASRRTVLYNSPLHF
TRBJ2-7,NA,TRBV10-3,NA,TGTGCCATCAAAGCGGCCAGCTCCTACGAGCAGTACTTC,CAIKAASSYEQYF
TRBJ1-1,NA,TRBV9,NA,TGTGCCAGCAGCGACGCAGGGAGGTACACTGAAGCTTTCTTT,CASSDAGRYTEAFF
TRBJ2-2,NA,TRBV10-1,NA,TGCGCCAGCAGCTTACAGGGGGAGCTGTTTTTT,CASSLQGELFF
TRBJ1-1,NA,TRBV2,NA,TGTGCCAGCGGGGAGGACTCGATTGGGAACACTGAAGCTTTCTTT,CASGEDSIGNTEAFF
TRBJ2-5,NA,TRBV7-8,NA,TGTGCCAGCAGCGCGGGACGCCAAGAGACCCAGTACTTC,CASSAGRQETQYF
TRBJ2-3,NA,TRBV11-2,NA,TGTGCCAGCAGCTTAGATAACGGAGATACGCAGTATTTT,CASSLDNGDTQYF
TRBJ2-1,NA,TRBV6-5,NA,TGTGCCAGCAGCCTAGGGGTCCCAGGGGAAAATGAGCAGTTCTTC,CASSLGVPGENEQFF
TRBJ1-2,NA,TRBV6-5,NA,TGTGCCAGCAGCCCGACACCTAACTATGGCTACACCTTC,CASSPTPNYGYTF
TRBJ2-1,NA,TRBV2,NA,TGTGCCAGCAGGAGGGGGGGCCAGGGTGAGCAGTTCTTC,CASRRGGQGEQFF
TRBJ1-2,NA,TRBV7-9,NA,TGTGCCAGCAGCGTCGCGGAGAAAGGCTACACCTTC,CASSVAEKGYTF
TRBJ2-3,TRBD2,TRBV19,NA,TGTGCCAGTAGTATAGGGGTGCGGGGGGGCGCAGATACGCAGTATTTT,CASSIGVRGGADTQYF
TRBJ2-6,NA,TRBV7-3,NA,TGTGCCAGCAGGATAGCGCCAACCTCTGGGGCCAACGTCCTGACTTTC,CASRIAPTSGANVLTF
TRBJ1-6,NA,TRBV5-1,NA,TGCGCCAGCAGCTTGGAGGCCGGGAGGAATTCACCCCTCCACTTT,CASSLEAGRNSPLHF
TRBJ1-2,NA,TRBV12-5,NA,TGTGCTAGTGGTTTGGACGGGTTCTATGGCTACACCTTC,CASGLDGFYGYTF
TRBJ2-1,NA,TRBV5-4,NA,TGTGCCAGCAGCTTCGGGGGTAAATCCTACAATGAGCAGTTCTTC,CASSFGGKSYNEQFF
TRBJ2-6,TRBD1,TRBV5-4,NA,TGTGCCAGCAAACATAGGCCGGGACAGGGATACTCTGGGGCCAACGTCCTGACTTTC,CASKHRPGQGYSGANVLTF
TRBJ2-4,TRBD1,TRBV23-1,NA,TGCGCCAGCAGTCAATTTTACGGGACAGGGGCCAAAAACATTCAGTACTTC,CASSQFYGTGAKNIQYF
TRBJ2-7,TRBD1,TRBV20-1,NA,TGCAGTGCTAGTGGGGAGTGGTGGGACAGGGGGCTCGACGAGCAGTACTTC,CSASGEWWDRGLDEQYF
TRBJ2-7,NA,TRBV21-1,NA,TGTGCCAGCAGCACCCAAGACCGAGACAACGAGCAGTACTTC,CASSTQDRDNEQYF
TRBJ1-2,NA,TRBV7-9,NA,TGTGCCAGCAGCCAGGAACAGGGAAGGAACTATGGCTACACCTTC,CASSQEQGRNYGYTF
TRBJ2-7,NA,TRBV20-1,NA,TGCAGTGCGGGGCAGGCCTACGAGCAGTACTTC,CSAGQAYEQYF